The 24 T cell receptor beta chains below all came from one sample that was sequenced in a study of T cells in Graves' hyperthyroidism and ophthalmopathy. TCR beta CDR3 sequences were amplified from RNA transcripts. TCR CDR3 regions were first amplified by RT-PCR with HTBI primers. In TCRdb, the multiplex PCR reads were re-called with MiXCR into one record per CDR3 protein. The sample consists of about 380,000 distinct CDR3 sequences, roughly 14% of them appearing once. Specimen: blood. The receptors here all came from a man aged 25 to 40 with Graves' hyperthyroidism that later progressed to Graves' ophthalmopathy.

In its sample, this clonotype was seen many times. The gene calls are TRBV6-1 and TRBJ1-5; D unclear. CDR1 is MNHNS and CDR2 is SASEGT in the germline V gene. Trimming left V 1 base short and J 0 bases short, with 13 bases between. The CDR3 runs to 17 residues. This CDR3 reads CASSEVVAGYSNQPQHF. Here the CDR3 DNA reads TGTGCCAGCAGTGAAGTGGTGGCAGGCTATAGCAATCAGCCCCAGCATTTT.

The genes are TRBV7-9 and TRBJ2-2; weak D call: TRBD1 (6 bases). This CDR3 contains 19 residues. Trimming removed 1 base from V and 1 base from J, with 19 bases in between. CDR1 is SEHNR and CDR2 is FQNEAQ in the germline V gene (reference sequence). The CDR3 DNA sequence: TGTGCCAGCAGCTTAGTCAGTCCTGCAGGGGAGTGGAACACCGGGGAGCTGTTTTTT. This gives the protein CASSLVSPAGEWNTGELFF.

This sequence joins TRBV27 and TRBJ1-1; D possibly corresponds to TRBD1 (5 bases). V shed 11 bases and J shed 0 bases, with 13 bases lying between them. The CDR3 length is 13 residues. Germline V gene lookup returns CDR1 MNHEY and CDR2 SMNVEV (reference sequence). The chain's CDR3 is CASQGSMNTEAFF. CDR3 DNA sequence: TGTGCCTCCCAGGGCTCAATGAACACTGAAGCTTTCTTT.

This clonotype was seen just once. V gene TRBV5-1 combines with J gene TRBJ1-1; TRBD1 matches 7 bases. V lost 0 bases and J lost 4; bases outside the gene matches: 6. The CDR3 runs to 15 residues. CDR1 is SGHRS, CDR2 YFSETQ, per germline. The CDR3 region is CASSLATGYSTEAFF. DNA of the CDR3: TGCGCCAGCAGCTTGGCGACAGGGTACAGCACTGAAGCTTTCTTT.

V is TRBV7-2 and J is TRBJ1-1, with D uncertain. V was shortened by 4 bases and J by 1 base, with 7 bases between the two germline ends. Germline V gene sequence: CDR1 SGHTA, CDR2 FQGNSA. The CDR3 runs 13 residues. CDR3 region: CASSWRSNTEAFF. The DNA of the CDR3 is TGTGCCAGCAGCTGGCGATCGAACACTGAAGCTTTCTTT.

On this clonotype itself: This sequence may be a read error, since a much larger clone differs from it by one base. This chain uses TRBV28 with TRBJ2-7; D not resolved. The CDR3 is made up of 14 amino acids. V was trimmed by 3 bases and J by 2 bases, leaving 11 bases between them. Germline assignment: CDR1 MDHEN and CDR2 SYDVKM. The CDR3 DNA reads TGTGCCAGCAGTTTGAAGGAAAATCCCTACGAGCAGTACTTC. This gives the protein CASSLKENPYEQYF. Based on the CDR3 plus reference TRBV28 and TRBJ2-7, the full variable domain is DVKVTQSSRYLVKRTGEKVFLECVQDMDHENMFWYRQDPGLGLRLIYFSYDVKMKEKGDIPEGYSVSREKKERFSLILESASTNQTSMYLCASSLKENPYEQYFGPGTRLTVT.

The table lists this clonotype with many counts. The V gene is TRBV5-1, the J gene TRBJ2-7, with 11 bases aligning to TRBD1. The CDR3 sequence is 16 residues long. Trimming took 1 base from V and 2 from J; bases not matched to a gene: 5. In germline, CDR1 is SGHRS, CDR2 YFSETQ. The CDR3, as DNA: TGCGCCAGCAGCTTGCAGGGACAGGGGGTTACCTACGAGCAGTACTTC. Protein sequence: CASSLQGQGVTYEQYF.

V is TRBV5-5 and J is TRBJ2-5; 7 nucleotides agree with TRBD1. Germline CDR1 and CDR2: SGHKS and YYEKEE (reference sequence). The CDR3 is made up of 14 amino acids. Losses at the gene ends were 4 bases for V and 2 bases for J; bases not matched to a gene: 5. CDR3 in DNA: TGTGCCAGCAGCCTCTGGGACAGTCAAGAGACCCAGTACTTC. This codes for CASSLWDSQETQYF.

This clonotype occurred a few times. DNA for the CDR3: TGTGCCAGCAGCCAAGATCGGGGGGACACTGAAGCTTTCTTT. Its protein product is CASSQDRGDTEAFF. The rearrangement joins TRBV3-1 to TRBJ1-1; the D gene is possibly TRBD1 (5 bases). The CDR3 loop spans 14 amino acids. CDR1 and CDR2 from the germline V gene are LGHDT and YNNKEL (reference sequence). V shed 0 bases and J shed 3 bases, with 8 bases lying between them.

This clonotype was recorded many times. The CDR3 region is CSVGQGRGYTEAFF. The CDR3 DNA reads as TGCAGCGTTGGGCAGGGGCGAGGGTACACTGAAGCTTTCTTT. V usage is TRBV29-1 and J usage is TRBJ1-1, with D possibly matching TRBD1 (6 bases). The germline V gene encodes CDR1 SQVTM and CDR2 ANQGSEA. V gave up 4 bases and J gave up 3 bases, with 15 bases separating them. This CDR3 contains 14 residues.

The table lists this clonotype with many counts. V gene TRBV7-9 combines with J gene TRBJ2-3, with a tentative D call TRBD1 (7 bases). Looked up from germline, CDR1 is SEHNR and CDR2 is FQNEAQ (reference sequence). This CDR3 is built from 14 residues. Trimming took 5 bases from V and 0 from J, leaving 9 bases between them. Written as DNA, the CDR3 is TGTGCCAGCAGCCAGGGGGGTAGCACAGATACGCAGTATTTT. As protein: CASSQGGSTDTQYF.

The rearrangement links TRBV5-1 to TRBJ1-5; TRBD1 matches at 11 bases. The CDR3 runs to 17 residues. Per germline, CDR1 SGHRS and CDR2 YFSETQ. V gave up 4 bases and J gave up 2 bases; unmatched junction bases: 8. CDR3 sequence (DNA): TGCGCCAGCAGCCCGGGACAGGGGGGAATAGGCAATCAGCCCCAGCATTTT. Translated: CASSPGQGGIGNQPQHF.

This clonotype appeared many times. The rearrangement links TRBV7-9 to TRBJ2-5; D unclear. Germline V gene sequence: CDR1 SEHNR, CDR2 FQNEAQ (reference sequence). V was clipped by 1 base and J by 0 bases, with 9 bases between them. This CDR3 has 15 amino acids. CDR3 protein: CASSLGSSYQETQYF. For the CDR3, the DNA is TGTGCCAGCAGCTTAGGTTCCTCGTACCAAGAGACCCAGTACTTC.

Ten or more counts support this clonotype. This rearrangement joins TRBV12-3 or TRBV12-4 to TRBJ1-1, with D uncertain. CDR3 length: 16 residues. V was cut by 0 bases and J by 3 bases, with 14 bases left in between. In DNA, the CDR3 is TGTGCCAGCAGTTTAGCGCTGGGCAAGGGAGACACTGAAGCTTTCTTT. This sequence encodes CASSLALGKGDTEAFF.

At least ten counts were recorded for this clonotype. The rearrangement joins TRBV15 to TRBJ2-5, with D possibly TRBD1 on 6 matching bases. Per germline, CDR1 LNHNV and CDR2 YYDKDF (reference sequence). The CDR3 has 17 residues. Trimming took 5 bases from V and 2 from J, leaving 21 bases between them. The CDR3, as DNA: TGTGCCACCAGCCCAGAACAGGGTGAAGGGCCACAAGAGACCCAGTACTTC. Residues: CATSPEQGEGPQETQYF.

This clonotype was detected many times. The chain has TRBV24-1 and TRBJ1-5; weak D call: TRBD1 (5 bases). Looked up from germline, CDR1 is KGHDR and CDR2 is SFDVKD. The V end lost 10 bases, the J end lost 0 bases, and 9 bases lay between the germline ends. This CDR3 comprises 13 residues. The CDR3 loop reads CATPQASNQPQHF. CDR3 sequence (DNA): TGTGCCACACCACAGGCTAGCAATCAGCCCCAGCATTTT.

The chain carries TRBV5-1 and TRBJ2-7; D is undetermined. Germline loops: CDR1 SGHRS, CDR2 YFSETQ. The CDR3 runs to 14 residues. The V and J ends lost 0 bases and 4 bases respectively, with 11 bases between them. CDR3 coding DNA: TGCGCCAGCAGCTTGGATCCGAACCCATACGAGCAGTACTTC. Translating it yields CASSLDPNPYEQYF.

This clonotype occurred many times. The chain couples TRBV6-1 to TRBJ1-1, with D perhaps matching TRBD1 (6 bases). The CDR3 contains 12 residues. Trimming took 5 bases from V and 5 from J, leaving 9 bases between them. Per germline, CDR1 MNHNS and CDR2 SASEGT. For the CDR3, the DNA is TGTGCCAGCAGTTTACAGGGAACTGAAGCTTTCTTT. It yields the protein CASSLQGTEAFF.

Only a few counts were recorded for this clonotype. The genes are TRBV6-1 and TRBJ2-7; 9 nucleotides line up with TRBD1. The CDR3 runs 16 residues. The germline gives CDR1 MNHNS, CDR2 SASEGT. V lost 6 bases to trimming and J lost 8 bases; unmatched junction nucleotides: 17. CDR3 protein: CASSNQPGQGPYQQYF. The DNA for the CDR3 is TGTGCCAGCAGCAACCAACCGGGACAGGGTCCGTACCAGCAGTACTTC.

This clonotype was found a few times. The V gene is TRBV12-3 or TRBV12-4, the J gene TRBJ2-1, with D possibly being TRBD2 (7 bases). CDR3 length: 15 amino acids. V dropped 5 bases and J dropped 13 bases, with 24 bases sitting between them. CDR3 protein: CASSPSLFSGGAQFF. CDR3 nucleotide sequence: TGTGCCAGCAGTCCTTCCTTATTCAGTGGGGGGGCCCAGTTCTTC.

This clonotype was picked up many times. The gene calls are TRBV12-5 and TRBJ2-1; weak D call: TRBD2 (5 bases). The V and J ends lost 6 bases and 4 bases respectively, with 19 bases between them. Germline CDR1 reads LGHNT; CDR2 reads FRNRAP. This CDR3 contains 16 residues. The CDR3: CASGPPGGSSYNEQFF. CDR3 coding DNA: TGTGCTAGTGGACCACCCGGAGGCAGCAGTTACAATGAGCAGTTCTTC.

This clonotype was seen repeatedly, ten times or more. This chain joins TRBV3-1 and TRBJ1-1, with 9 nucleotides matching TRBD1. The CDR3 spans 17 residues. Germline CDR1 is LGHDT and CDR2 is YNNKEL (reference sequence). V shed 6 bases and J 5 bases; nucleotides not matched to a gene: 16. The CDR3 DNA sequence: TGTGCCAGCAGTTATCGGTCCCCGGGACAGGGTCGTACTGAAGCTTTCTTT. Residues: CASSYRSPGQGRTEAFF.

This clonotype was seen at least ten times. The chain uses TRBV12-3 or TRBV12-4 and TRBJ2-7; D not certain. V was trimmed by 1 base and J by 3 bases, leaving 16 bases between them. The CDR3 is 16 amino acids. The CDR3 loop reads CASSLEILVTGYEQYF. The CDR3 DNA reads TGTGCCAGCAGTTTAGAGATATTAGTTACGGGCTACGAGCAGTACTTC.

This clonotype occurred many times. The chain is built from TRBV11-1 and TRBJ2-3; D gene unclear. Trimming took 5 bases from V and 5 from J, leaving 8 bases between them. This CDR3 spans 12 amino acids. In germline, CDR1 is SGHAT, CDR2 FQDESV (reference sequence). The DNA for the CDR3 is TGTGCCAGCAGCCCAGACGGAGATACGCAGTATTTT. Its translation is CASSPDGDTQYF.